The sequence of this TCR beta chain was determined in a study of blood T cell repertoires in COVID-19. Study details: From T cells, B-cell-depleted T cells, or PBMCs came the material, which was cDNA or gDNA.

Seattle's cohort entered during active infection and was followed longitudinally. In the authors' methods: How many nucleated cells were present was estimated from reference gene primer amplification. This table comes from immunoSEQ multiplex PCR, and its TCRdb copy is limited to in-frame clones, with some not included. V and J calls and clone size are given by that table; D and trimming were obtained from the DNA. The sample has about 390,000 clones, about 90% seen once. The sequenced sample was peripheral blood. This receptor was obtained from a woman aged 60-75 years with COVID-19, enrolled during active disease.

The DNA for the CDR3 is TGTGCCAGTAGTATAGACCTTATAAACAGGGGCTCCGGTGGCTACACCTTC. Translated: CASSIDLINRGSGGYTF. The chain joins TRBV19 to TRBJ1-2; TRBD1 matches at 7 bases. The length of the CDR3 is 17 residues. The ends lost 0 bases at V and 7 bases at J; junction bases unmatched: 14. Germline V gene lookup returns CDR1 LNHDA and CDR2 SQIVND (reference sequence). The full variable domain, rest sourced from reference TRBV19 and TRBJ1-2, is DGGITQSPKYLFRKEGQNVTLSCEQNLNHDAMYWYRQDPGQGLRLIYYSQIVNDFQKGDIAEGYSVSREKKESFPLTVTSAQKNPTAFYLCASSIDLINRGSGGYTFGSGTRLTVV.